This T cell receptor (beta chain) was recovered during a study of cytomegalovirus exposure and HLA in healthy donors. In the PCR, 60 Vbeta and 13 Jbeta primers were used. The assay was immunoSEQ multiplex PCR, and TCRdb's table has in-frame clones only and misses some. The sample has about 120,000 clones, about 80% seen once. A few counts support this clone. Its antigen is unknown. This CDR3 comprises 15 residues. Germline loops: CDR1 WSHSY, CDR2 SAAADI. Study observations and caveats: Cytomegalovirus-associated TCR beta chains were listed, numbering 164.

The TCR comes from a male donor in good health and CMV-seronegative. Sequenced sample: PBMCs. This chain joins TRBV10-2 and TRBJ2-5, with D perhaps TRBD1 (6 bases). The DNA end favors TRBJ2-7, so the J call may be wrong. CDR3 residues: CASSESGAFSYEQYF. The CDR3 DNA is TGCGCCAGCAGTGAGTCGGGGGCATTCTCCTACGAGCAGTACTTC.